The 14 T cell receptor beta chains below were found in one sample sequenced in a study of shared clonotypes between healthy human individuals. This table comes from immunoSEQ multiplex PCR, and its TCRdb copy is limited to in-frame clones, with some not included. Of a few million clones in the sample, approximately 96% were seen once. The sample was naive CD4+ T cells sorted from blood. Subset denoted: CD45RA+ positively selected. These receptors originate from a man younger than 35 in good health.

For the CDR3, the DNA is TGTGCCAGCAGCCGGTCGAGACAGGGTGTAAATTCGGTGGGCACTGAAGCTTTCTTT. It yields the protein CASSRSRQGVNSVGTEAFF. V usage is TRBV7-9 and J usage is TRBJ1-1, with 7 positions matching TRBD1. With V trimmed by 5 bases and J by 4 bases, 22 bases remained unmatched. The germline gives CDR1 SEHNR, CDR2 FQNEAQ (reference sequence). The CDR3 runs to 19 residues.

CDR3 residues: CASSKLNLLTEAFF. The CDR3 region has the DNA TGTGCCAGCAGCAAACTAAACCTTCTCACTGAAGCTTTCTTT. The rearrangement joins TRBV21-1 to TRBJ1-1. TRBV21-1 is a known pseudogene. The CDR3 is 14 residues long.

The chain couples TRBV9 to TRBJ2-5, with a possible D match to TRBD2 (6 bases). V was shortened by 4 bases and J by 4 bases, with 14 bases between the two germline ends. Germline loops: CDR1 SGDLS, CDR2 YYNGEE. This CDR3 has 14 residues. CDR3 sequence reads: CASSRGGGVETQYF. In nucleotides, the CDR3 is TGTGCCAGCAGCCGTGGCGGAGGGGTAGAGACCCAGTACTTC.

Only one count was recorded for this clone. The rearrangement joins TRBV29-1 to TRBJ1-1; 7 bases fit TRBD1. Germline V CDR1 and CDR2: SQVTM, ANQGSEA. Trimming at V came to 0 bases and at J to 5 bases, leaving 3 bases not matched to a gene. This CDR3 has 13 amino acids. CDR3 residues: CSVEDLQGTEAFF. CDR3 nucleotides: TGCAGCGTTGAAGACCTACAGGGGACTGAAGCTTTCTTT. Looking up the rest from reference TRBV29-1 and TRBJ1-1 gives the full variable domain: SAVISQKPSRDICQRGTSLTIQCQVDSQVTMMFWYRQQPGQSLTLIATANQGSEATYESGFVIDKFPISRPNLTFSTLTVSNMSPEDSSIYLCSVEDLQGTEAFFGQGTRLTVV.

In regard to this clone: The same CDR3 can be traced to other DNA sequences in this sample. The V and J genes are TRBV18 and TRBJ1-4; D gene uncertain. Germline assignment: CDR1 KGHSH and CDR2 LQKENI. Trimming shortened V by 3 bases and J by 0 bases, and 5 bases separated the two germline ends. This CDR3 is built from 14 residues. The CDR3 protein is CASSPRSTNEKLFF. CDR3 DNA: TGTGCCAGCTCACCTCGCTCAACTAATGAAAAACTGTTTTTT.

The chain uses TRBV30 and TRBJ1-5, with D hard to call. The CDR3 spans 13 residues. V gave up 1 base and J gave up 3 bases, with 7 bases separating them. The V gene's germline CDR1 is GTSNPN and CDR2 SVGIG (reference sequence). The CDR3 reads CAWSDVANQPQHF. The DNA of the CDR3 is TGTGCCTGGAGTGATGTCGCCAATCAGCCCCAGCATTTT.

As regards this clone: Other DNA sequences in the same sample also yield this CDR3. The chain joins TRBV6-1 to TRBJ1-3; D is unresolved. The CDR3 spans 14 residues. The V end was cut by 2 bases, the J end by 1 base, with 6 bases between. CDR1 and CDR2 from the germline V gene are MNHNS and SASEGT. The CDR3 here is CASSEKGSGNTIYF. DNA for the CDR3: TGTGCCAGCAGTGAAAAAGGGTCTGGAAACACCATATATTTT.

Comment on this clone: Other nucleotide sequences in the sample specify the same CDR3. This chain uses TRBV10-3 with TRBJ2-7; D remains ambiguous. CDR1 is ENHRY, CDR2 SYGVKD, per germline. V lost 0 bases to trimming and J lost 4 bases, with 4 bases between them. The CDR3 is 12 residues long. CDR3 sequence reads: CAISESSYEQYF. The CDR3 DNA follows: TGTGCCATCAGTGAGTCGTCGTACGAGCAGTACTTC.

Here the CDR3 reads CASSNPGTSYEQYF. In DNA, the CDR3 is TGTGCCAGTAGTAACCCCGGGACATCCTACGAGCAGTACTTC. This sequence joins TRBV19 and TRBJ2-7; TRBD1 is a possible D gene (6 bases). This CDR3 is 14 amino acids long. Germline loops: CDR1 LNHDA, CDR2 SQIVND (reference sequence). V was clipped by 4 bases and J by 1 base, with 11 bases between them.

This chain joins TRBV5-4 and TRBJ2-1; D may be TRBD2 (6 bases). The CDR3 loop spans 16 amino acids. V dropped 5 bases and J dropped 2 bases, with 17 bases sitting between them. Germline V gene sequence: CDR1 SGHNT, CDR2 YYREEE (reference sequence). The CDR3 loop reads CASSRGRQTAYNEQFF. In nucleotides, the CDR3 is TGTGCCAGCAGTCGGGGGAGACAGACCGCCTACAATGAGCAGTTCTTC.

V usage is TRBV2 and J usage is TRBJ2-7; unclear D gene. Germline V gene data show CDR1 as SNHLY and CDR2 as FYNNEI. The CDR3 has 12 residues. In nucleotides, the CDR3 is TGTGCTCCCGGACCTCCCGTAAACGAGCAGTACTTC. This sequence encodes CAPGPPVNEQYF.

The gene calls are TRBV5-1 and TRBJ2-6; no clear D. This CDR3 comprises 15 residues. Per germline, CDR1 SGHRS and CDR2 YFSETQ. Trimming shortened V by 9 bases and J by 0 bases, and 13 bases separated the two germline ends. CDR3 sequence reads: CATALDPSGANVLTF. Here the CDR3 DNA reads TGCGCCACCGCGTTGGACCCCTCTGGGGCCAACGTCCTGACTTTC.

The chain joins TRBV18 to TRBJ1-2; a possible D gene is TRBD1 (5 bases). This CDR3 is 12 amino acids long. Between the trimmed V and J ends, which lost 5 bases and 7 bases, there was a span of 11 bases. Germline CDR1 is KGHSH and CDR2 is LQKENI. The CDR3 here is CASSSQGSGYTF. CDR3 DNA: TGTGCCAGCTCATCCCAGGGATCTGGCTACACCTTC.

This clone occurred once. This chain connects TRBV5-4 to TRBJ2-1; D may be TRBD2 (6 bases). The germline CDR1 and CDR2 sequences are SGHNT and YYREEE (reference sequence). The CDR3 covers 17 residues. Trimming took 0 bases from V and 0 from J, leaving 13 bases between them. The CDR3 loop is CASSLVIGGGSYNEQFF. The CDR3 nucleotides are TGTGCCAGCAGCTTGGTGATCGGGGGAGGCTCCTACAATGAGCAGTTCTTC.